A single sample is the source of the 8 T cell receptor beta chains below, sequenced in a study of blood T cell repertoires in COVID-19. Profiling relied on immunoSEQ multiplex PCR, and the TCRdb table lists in-frame clones only, not all of them. This table has tens of thousands of clones, 92% appearing once. The sequenced sample consisted of peripheral blood. All receptors derive from a man aged 65-85 years with active COVID-19.

The V and J genes are TRBV2 and TRBJ1-1; 12 bases are a match to TRBD1. Germline loops: CDR1 SNHLY, CDR2 FYNNEI. The CDR3 totals 16 residues. V shed 6 bases, J shed 1 base, and the junction held 6 bases outside the gene matches. For the CDR3, the DNA is TGTGCCAGCAGATGGGACAGGGGGCGAGGGAACACTGAAGCTTTCTTT. It yields the protein CASRWDRGRGNTEAFF.

V is TRBV30 and J is TRBJ1-4; D gene ambiguous. The V end was cut by 6 bases, the J end by 8 bases, with 13 bases between. Germline V lookup: CDR1 GTSNPN, CDR2 SVGIG (reference sequence). The CDR3 extends over 12 amino acids. Here the CDR3 reads CACLGDSEKLFF. CDR3 DNA sequence: TGTGCCTGTCTAGGTGACTCCGAAAAACTGTTTTTT.

This clone has just a few counts. The chain links TRBV4-1 to TRBJ2-7; tentative D call: TRBD2 (5 bases). The CDR3 length is 15 residues. V was cut by 2 bases and J by 4 bases, with 15 bases left in between. Germline assignment: CDR1 MGHRA and CDR2 YSYEKL. The CDR3, as DNA: TGCGCCAGCAGCCAATCTGCACGGGGTTGGTACGAGCAGTACTTC. Amino acids: CASSQSARGWYEQYF.

The chain carries TRBV2 and TRBJ2-2; possibly TRBD1 for D (6 bases). CDR1 and CDR2 (germline): SNHLY, FYNNEI. V was trimmed by 7 bases and J by 0 bases, leaving 27 bases between them. The CDR3 is 20 amino acids. In nucleotides, the CDR3 is TGTGCCAGCACAGGGTGGGACATTGAAGGACCAAATCCGAACACCGGGGAGCTGTTTTTT. It yields the protein CASTGWDIEGPNPNTGELFF.

The rearrangement joins TRBV6-5 to TRBJ1-1, with a tentative D call TRBD1 (6 bases). CDR1 is MNHEY and CDR2 is SVGAGI in the germline V gene. This CDR3 region has 14 residues. V lost 8 bases, J lost 0 bases, and 13 bases lay in between. CDR3 sequence reads: CASRPGQLNTEAFF. The CDR3 DNA is TGTGCCAGCCGCCCGGGACAATTGAACACTGAAGCTTTCTTT.

The V gene is TRBV3-1 (or the pseudogene TRBV3-2), the J gene TRBJ2-6, with 8 bases fitting TRBD1. Germline V lookup: CDR1 LGHDT, CDR2 YNNKEL (reference sequence). The V segment lost 5 bases and the J segment 4 bases; nucleotides outside the gene matches: 4. The CDR3 runs 15 residues. The CDR3 nucleotides read TGTGCCAGCAGCGCAGGGGGCTCAGGGGCCAACGTCCTGACTTTC. Its translation: CASSAGGSGANVLTF.

This chain links TRBV5-1 with TRBJ1-4; 7 bases match TRBD1. Looked up from germline, CDR1 is SGHRS and CDR2 is YFSETQ. The CDR3 has 15 amino acids. Trimming took 0 bases from V and 6 from J; bases not matched to a gene: 5. The CDR3 loop is CASSLGQGNYEKLFF. As DNA, the CDR3 is TGCGCCAGCAGCTTGGGACAGGGAAATTATGAAAAACTGTTTTTT.

This rearrangement joins TRBV19 to TRBJ1-5, with D possibly TRBD1 on 6 matching bases. Deletions cut 1 base from V and 2 bases from J, with 9 bases between. This CDR3 has 15 amino acids. Germline CDR1 is LNHDA and CDR2 is SQIVND (reference sequence). Here the CDR3 reads CASSIGGGGNQPQHF. The CDR3 DNA is TGTGCCAGTAGTATAGGAGGGGGAGGCAATCAGCCCCAGCATTTT.